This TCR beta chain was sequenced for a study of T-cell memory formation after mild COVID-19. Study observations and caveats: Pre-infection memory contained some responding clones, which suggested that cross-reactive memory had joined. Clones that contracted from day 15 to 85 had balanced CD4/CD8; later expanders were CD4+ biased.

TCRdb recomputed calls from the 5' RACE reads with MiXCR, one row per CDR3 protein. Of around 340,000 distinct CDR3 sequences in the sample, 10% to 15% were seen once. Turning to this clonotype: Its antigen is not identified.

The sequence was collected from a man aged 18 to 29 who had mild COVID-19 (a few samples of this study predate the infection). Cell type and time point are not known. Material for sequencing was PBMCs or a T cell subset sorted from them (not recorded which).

The CDR3 here is CASSYGRGTNEQFF. CDR3 bases: TGTGCCAGCAGTTATGGACGGGGAACCAATGAGCAGTTCTTC. V gene TRBV6-2 or TRBV6-3 combines with J gene TRBJ2-1; a possible D gene is TRBD2 (5 bases). V was trimmed by 3 bases and J by 6 bases, leaving 12 bases between them. The CDR3 has 14 residues. The germline V gene encodes CDR1 MNHEY and CDR2 SVGEGT.